A few counts support the clone carrying this T cell receptor (beta chain). The target antigen is unknown. Patients were excluded for uncontrolled infection, other autoimmune disease, pregnancy or lactation. Diagnoses were made from clinical symptoms, serum measures (thyroxine and TRAb), thyroid ultrasound and orbital computed tomography. The sample belongs to a study of T cells in Graves' hyperthyroidism and ophthalmopathy. Study-level findings and limits: Classification by a 13 V-J model distinguished ophthalmopathy from stable hyperthyroidism.

The V gene lost 6 bases and the J gene lost 1 base, with 18 bases spanning the gap. The CDR3 sequence is 16 residues long. CDR1 and CDR2 (germline): LNHDA, SQIVND (reference sequence). RNA transcripts were the template for amplifying TCR beta CDR3 regions. The study used the HTBI primer set for a first-round RT-PCR of the TCR CDR3. TCRdb recomputed calls from the multiplex PCR reads with MiXCR, one row per CDR3 protein. The table lists about 510,000 distinct CDR3 sequences, approximately 15% of them singletons. This clonotype was sampled from a woman between 40 and 55 years old with Graves' hyperthyroidism. The specimen sequenced was blood. The V call is TRBV19, the J call TRBJ1-1; the D gene is possibly TRBD1 (5 bases). The CDR3 coding sequence is TGTGCCAGTAGGGACTTGACAGTCCCCGGGAACACTGAAGCTTTCTTT. It is translated as CASRDLTVPGNTEAFF.